A single sample is the source of the 10 T cell receptor beta chains below, sequenced in a study of a mutant IDH1 vaccine in newly diagnosed glioma (dated by TCRdb to the early 2020s). Library preparation employed the immunoSEQ multiplex PCR assay. Imported from immuneACCESS, the table was reduced by TCRdb to in-frame sequences with V and J called. These copies leave out some clones; in studies compared against another copy, an unresolved V gene accounts for under half, and the cause of the remainder is not known. The sample table records under 70,000 clones; 80% to 85% of these occur just once. Roughly 3.5% of the sample belongs to the ten largest clones. According to the study, the label for this sample's time point signals: week 5, during vaccination. A 20-mer mutant IDH1 peptide at 300 micrograms in Montanide made up each vaccine dose, which was injected subcutaneously together with topical imiquimod.

No antigen has been assigned to these receptors. Sequences were derived from PBMCs, sampled from a glioma patient whose treatment included an IDH1 peptide vaccine. The origin of the receptors is a man under 40 with glioma.

Notes on this clone: A read error may produce the germline difference seen at one junction end. The rearrangement links TRBV5-1 to TRBJ1-1; D gene uncertain. Germline V gene data show CDR1 as SGHRS and CDR2 as YFSETQ. The CDR3 runs 12 residues. CDR3 DNA sequence: TGTGCCAGCAGCCCTCTCGGCACTGAAGCTTTCTTT. It translates to CASSPLGTEAFF.

V is TRBV5-1 and J is TRBJ2-2; D is perhaps TRBD1 (5 bases). The V gene lost 5 bases and the J gene lost 1 base, with 9 bases spanning the gap. This CDR3 contains 14 residues. Germline CDR1 reads SGHRS; CDR2 reads YFSETQ. This chain's CDR3 is CASSWGRNTGELFF. The CDR3 DNA reads as TGCGCCAGCAGTTGGGGCCGGAACACCGGGGAGCTGTTTTTT.

Only a few counts were recorded for this clone. This sequence joins TRBV5-1 and TRBJ2-3; D is perhaps TRBD1 (5 bases). V was trimmed by 5 bases and J by 0 bases, leaving 10 bases between them. CDR1 is SGHRS, CDR2 YFSETQ, per germline. The CDR3 is 14 amino acids. CDR3 bases: TGCGCCAGCAGACAACAGGCTAGCACAGATACGCAGTATTTT. Residues: CASRQQASTDTQYF. The whole variable domain, remainder taken from reference TRBV5-1 and TRBJ2-3, is KAGVTQTPRYLIKTRGQQVTLSCSPISGHRSVSWYQQTPGQGLQFLFEYFSETQRNKGNFPGRFSGRQFSNSRSEMNVSTLELGDSALYLCASRQQASTDTQYFGPGTRLTVL.

This clone showed up just once. V and J are TRBV18 and TRBJ1-2, with D unresolved. The ends were cut back, 3 bases at V and 1 base at J, with 15 bases in the middle. CDR1 and CDR2 from the germline V gene are KGHSH and LQKENI. The CDR3 runs to 16 residues. CDR3 coding DNA: TGTGCCAGCTCACCGACGAGGGTGGGAAATAACTATGGCTACACCTTC. Protein: CASSPTRVGNNYGYTF.

The J gene is TRBJ1-2, the V gene TRBV19; tentative D call: TRBD1 (5 bases). Per germline, CDR1 LNHDA and CDR2 SQIVND (reference sequence). Trimming stripped 1 base from V and 7 bases from J, with 13 bases between. The CDR3 runs to 14 residues. The CDR3: CASSIAGSVVGYTF. DNA for the CDR3: TGTGCCAGTAGTATAGCAGGGTCCGTGGTTGGCTACACCTTC.

The chain recombines TRBV6-1 with TRBJ1-4; D possibly corresponds to TRBD1 (5 bases). The CDR3 has 17 residues. The V end lost 2 bases, the J end lost 2 bases, and 15 bases lay between the germline ends. CDR1 is MNHNS and CDR2 is SASEGT in the germline V gene. The DNA of the CDR3 is TGTGCCAGCAGTGAAAGGTCATGGGACCCGACTAATGAAAAACTGTTTTTT. The encoded protein is CASSERSWDPTNEKLFF.

The chain links TRBV14 to TRBJ2-4; tentative D call: TRBD1 (5 bases). The CDR3 loop spans 16 amino acids. Germline V lookup: CDR1 SGHDN, CDR2 FVKESK. Between the trimmed V and J ends, which lost 2 bases and 5 bases, there was a span of 16 bases. CDR3 in DNA: TGTGCCAGCAGCCAATCGTCAGGGTTGGGCGAAAACATTCAGTACTTC. Translating it yields CASSQSSGLGENIQYF.

The V and J genes are TRBV18 and TRBJ1-2; D gene uncertain. Deletions cut 8 bases from V and 2 bases from J, with 12 bases between. CDR1 KGHSH and CDR2 LQKENI come from the germline V gene. This CDR3 region has 13 residues. For the CDR3, the DNA is TGTGCCAGCCCCTTACTCGGGAACTATGGCTACACCTTC. It codes for CASPLLGNYGYTF.

The V call is TRBV11-2, the J call TRBJ2-7; 7 nucleotides match TRBD1. This CDR3 is 16 amino acids long. V trimming: 6 bases; J trimming: 2 bases; junction bases outside the gene matches: 13. CDR1 and CDR2 (germline): SGHAT, FQNNGV. The CDR3 spells CASRQIRQGFTYEQYF. The CDR3 coding sequence is TGTGCCAGCAGACAGATACGACAGGGTTTTACCTACGAGCAGTACTTC.

V gene TRBV10-2 combines with J gene TRBJ2-7; 14 bases are a match to TRBD2. V trimming: 8 bases; J trimming: 0 bases; junction bases outside the gene matches: 3. Germline loops: CDR1 WSHSY, CDR2 SAAADI. CDR3 size: 15 residues. The CDR3 bases are TGCGCCAGCCGGACTAGCGGGGGGAGCTCCTACGAGCAGTACTTC. It codes for CASRTSGGSSYEQYF.